The 4 T cell receptor beta chains reported below all come from one sample, sequenced in a study of CD8+ T cells in alopecia areata. The treatment here: oral pan-JAK inhibitor, 5-10 mg twice daily. cDNA prepared by RNA extraction and subsequent reverse transcription served as the template for sequencing. Sequencing was performed with immunoSEQ multiplex PCR; in TCRdb, only in-frame clones are kept and a portion is missing. The data contain roughly 210,000 clones, around two fifths of them singletons. The source was CD4+ T cells sorted from blood, collected around week 37, from a patient treated with tofacitinib. The source is a human donor with alopecia areata.

The V gene is TRBV29-1, the J gene TRBJ1-1; D perhaps matches TRBD1 (5 bases). V gave up 3 bases and J gave up 1 base, with 6 bases separating them. Germline V CDR1 and CDR2: SQVTM, ANQGSEA. The CDR3 sequence is 12 residues long. CDR3 DNA: TGCAGCGTTGACAGGGAGAACACTGAAGCTTTCTTT. Translated, it gives CSVDRENTEAFF. The variable domain in full, completed from reference TRBV29-1 and TRBJ1-1, reads SAVISQKPSRDICQRGTSLTIQCQVDSQVTMMFWYRQQPGQSLTLIATANQGSEATYESGFVIDKFPISRPNLTFSTLTVSNMSPEDSSIYLCSVDRENTEAFFGQGTRLTVV.

The chain employs TRBV4-1 and TRBJ2-7, with D uncertain. V lost 2 bases and J lost 2, with 13 bases in between. The CDR3 runs to 15 residues. The V gene's germline CDR1 is MGHRA and CDR2 YSYEKL. The CDR3 DNA follows: TGCGCCAGCAGCCAACCCACGGTCAACCCCTACGAGCAGTACTTC. It translates to CASSQPTVNPYEQYF.

V gene TRBV6-5 combines with J gene TRBJ1-5; tentative D call: TRBD1 (5 bases). V lost 6 bases, J lost 6 bases, and 18 bases lay in between. This CDR3 has 15 amino acids. The V gene's germline CDR1 is MNHEY and CDR2 SVGAGI. CDR3 residues: CASRQSIRAFQPQHF. The CDR3 DNA reads TGTGCCAGCAGACAATCCATCAGGGCTTTTCAGCCCCAGCATTTT.

This sequence joins TRBV5-4 and TRBJ2-5, with D perhaps TRBD2 (5 bases). The CDR3 extends over 15 amino acids. V dropped 3 bases and J dropped 4 bases, with 16 bases sitting between them. From germline, CDR1 is SGHNT and CDR2 YYREEE (reference sequence). The CDR3: CASSYGGGLSETQYF. The CDR3 nucleotides read TGTGCCAGCAGCTACGGAGGTGGGCTATCAGAGACCCAGTACTTC.